Listed below are T cell receptor beta chains from one sample, sequenced in a study of vaccination effects on CD4 cells after COVID-19. These receptors' antigens are unknown. The assay was immunoSEQ multiplex PCR, and TCRdb's table has in-frame clones only and misses some. Among tens of thousands of clones listed, approximately 80% were seen once. Sample: CD4+ T cells from PBMCs cultured with SARS-CoV-2 spike peptides, taken after COVID-19 vaccination. These TCRs come from a human donor who received a COVID-19 vaccine. Some clones in this sample may be carry-over from other donors' samples. Both conserved end residues are part of each CDR3. D genes are given only for firm matches. Clone size is shown for a subset of rows, as once, few, many or a class of expanded clone.

j_gene | d_gene | v_gene | abundance | CDR3nt | CDR3aa
TRBJ2-5 | - | TRBV7-8 | - | TGTGCCAGCAGCTTAGAAGGGAACCAAGAGACCCAGTACTTC | CASSLEGNQETQYF
TRBJ1-2 | - | TRBV12-1 | - | TGTGCCAGCAGCTTTGCTTTAGGGGGGACGGATTACTATGGCTACACCTTC | CASSFALGGTDYYGYTF
TRBJ1-1 | TRBD1 | TRBV3-1/TRBV3-2 | - | TGTGCCAGCAGCGCTCGACAGGGACCCACTGAAGCTTTCTTT | CASSARQGPTEAFF
TRBJ1-2 | TRBD1 | TRBV18 | - | TGTGCCAGCTCACGGGACAGGGCTTTGGACTATGGCTACACCTTC | CASSRDRALDYGYTF
TRBJ1-4 | - | TRBV6-5 | - | TGTGCCAGCAGTTCCCTACAGAAGGGGACCTATGAAAAACTGTTTTTT | CASSSLQKGTYEKLFF
TRBJ2-2 | - | TRBV19 | - | TGTGCCAGTAGTATAAGAGGCGGGGAGCTGTTTTTT | CASSIRGGELFF
TRBJ1-5 | - | TRBV6-6 | - | TGTGCCAGCAGTTACGATGGGGGAGACAATCAGCCCCAGCATTTT | CASSYDGGDNQPQHF
TRBJ1-2 | - | TRBV27 | once | TGTGCCAGCAGTACGGCACCCGGGACCGGCCGTGACTATGGCTACACCTTC | CASSTAPGTGRDYGYTF
TRBJ1-5 | - | TRBV7-2 | - | TGTGCCAGCAGCTTCGGGGCTCAGCCCCAGCATTTT | CASSFGAQPQHF
TRBJ2-5 | TRBD1 | TRBV10-1 | once | TGCGCCAGCAGTGGGTTCCAAGGACAGGGTCGGGAGACCCAGTACTTC | CASSGFQGQGRETQYF
TRBJ1-1 | - | TRBV28 | - | TGTGCCAGCAGTAATACACGTGAAGCTTTCTTT | CASSNTREAFF
TRBJ1-2 | TRBD1 | TRBV4-3 | - | TGCGCCAGCAGCCGGTCGACAGGGAGGGACTATGGCTACACCTTC | CASSRSTGRDYGYTF
TRBJ1-6 | - | TRBV27 | - | TGTGCCAGCAGTCTTCCGGACGGGTCACCCCTCCACTTT | CASSLPDGSPLHF
TRBJ1-3 | - | TRBV9 | - | TGTGCCAGCAGCCCCCTTAACTCTGGAAACACCATATATTTT | CASSPLNSGNTIYF
TRBJ1-4 | - | TRBV7-2 | - | TGTGCCAGCAGCCGCCGTCGAGGGGCAACTAATGAAAAACTGTTTTTT | CASSRRRGATNEKLFF
TRBJ1-1 | - | TRBV7-9 | - | TGTGCCAGCACCCCACTCAGCGGGGACACTGAAGCTTTCTTT | CASTPLSGDTEAFF
TRBJ1-4 | TRBD1 | TRBV5-5 | - | TGTGCCAGCAGCTTGGGACAGGGTACAACTAATGAAAAACTGTTTTTT | CASSLGQGTTNEKLFF
TRBJ1-6 | - | TRBV23-1 | - | TGCGCCAGCAGTCAATCAAGGGGCGGACCCTATAATTCACCCCTCCACTTT | CASSQSRGGPYNSPLHF
TRBJ2-3 | TRBD1 | TRBV19 | - | TGTGCCAGTAGTGACAGGGGGCAAACAGATACGCAGTATTTT | CASSDRGQTDTQYF
TRBJ1-1 | - | TRBV30 | - | TGTGCCTGGAGTAGGCGGGAGACTGAAGCTTTCTTT | CAWSRRETEAFF
TRBJ2-3 | - | TRBV24-1 | - | TGTGCCACCAGTGACGACAGGCGTACTACAGATACGCAGTATTTT | CATSDDRRTTDTQYF
TRBJ1-4 | - | TRBV6-5 | - | TGTGCCAGCAGTTACTCGAGAGGGGGGCTGGGTGAAAAACTGTTTTTT | CASSYSRGGLGEKLFF
TRBJ1-6 | - | TRBV7-2 | once | TGTGCCAGCAGCTTAGCCGGGAATCTTAATTCACCCCTCCACTTT | CASSLAGNLNSPLHF
TRBJ2-3 | TRBD2 | TRBV4-2 | - | TGTGCCAGCAGCCTCACTAGCGGGGGCACAGATACGCAGTATTTT | CASSLTSGGTDTQYF
TRBJ1-6 | - | TRBV30 | - | TGTGCCTGGAGGGTCCAGGGCGGATCACCCCTCCACTTT | CAWRVQGGSPLHF
TRBJ2-2 | TRBD1 | TRBV24-1 | - | TGTGCCACCAGTGATTTTGACAGGGGGCGAAATACGGGGGAGCTGTTTTTT | CATSDFDRGRNTGELFF
TRBJ2-2 | TRBD2 | TRBV4-1 | - | TGCGCCAGCAGCCAAGAAATTGTTGGGACTAGCGGGGGGGCCCGCACCGGGGAGCTGTTTTTT | CASSQEIVGTSGGARTGELFF